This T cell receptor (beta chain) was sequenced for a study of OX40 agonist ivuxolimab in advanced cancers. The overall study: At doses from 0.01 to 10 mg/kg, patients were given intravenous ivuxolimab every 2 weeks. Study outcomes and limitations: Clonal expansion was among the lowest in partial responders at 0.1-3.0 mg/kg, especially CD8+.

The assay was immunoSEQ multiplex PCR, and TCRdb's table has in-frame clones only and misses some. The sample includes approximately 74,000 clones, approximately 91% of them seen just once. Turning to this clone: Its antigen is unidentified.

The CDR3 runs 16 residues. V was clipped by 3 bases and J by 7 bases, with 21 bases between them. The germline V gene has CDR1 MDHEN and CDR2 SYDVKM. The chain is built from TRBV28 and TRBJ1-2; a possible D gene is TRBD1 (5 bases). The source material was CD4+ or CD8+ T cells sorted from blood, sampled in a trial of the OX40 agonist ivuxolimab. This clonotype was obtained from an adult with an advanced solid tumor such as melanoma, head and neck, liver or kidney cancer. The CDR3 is CASSLALGTRSGGYTF. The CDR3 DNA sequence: TGTGCCAGCAGTTTGGCACTAGGGACCCGAAGTGGTGGCTACACCTTC.